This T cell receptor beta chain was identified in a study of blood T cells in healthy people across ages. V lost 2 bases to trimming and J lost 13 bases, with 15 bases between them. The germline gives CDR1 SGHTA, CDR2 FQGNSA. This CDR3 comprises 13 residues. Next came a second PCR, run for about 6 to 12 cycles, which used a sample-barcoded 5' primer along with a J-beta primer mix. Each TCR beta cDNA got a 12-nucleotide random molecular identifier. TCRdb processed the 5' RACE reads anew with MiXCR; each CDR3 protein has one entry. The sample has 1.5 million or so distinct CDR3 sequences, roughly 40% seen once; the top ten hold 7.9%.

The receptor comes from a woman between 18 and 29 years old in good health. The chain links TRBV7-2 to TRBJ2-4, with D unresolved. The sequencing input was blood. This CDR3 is CASSLMGYNEQYF. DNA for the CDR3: TGTGCCAGCAGCTTAATGGGTTACAATGAGCAGTACTTC.